The 18 T cell receptor beta chains listed next were all sequenced from one sample in a study of cytomegalovirus exposure and HLA in healthy donors. PCR primers comprised 60 Vbeta and 13 Jbeta primers. Produced via immunoSEQ multiplex PCR; TCRdb's table is partial and in-frame only. Altogether roughly 70,000 clones are present, around 91% being singletons, with the ten largest covering about 12%. Sequenced material: PBMCs. The receptors here all came from a woman aged 25 to 39 in good health and CMV-seropositive.

This chain uses TRBV5-1 with TRBJ2-7; 10 bases are a match to TRBD2. CDR3 length: 15 residues. V shed 2 bases, J shed 7 bases, and the junction held 9 bases outside the gene matches. Germline V gene data show CDR1 as SGHRS and CDR2 as YFSETQ. CDR3 sequence (DNA): TGCGCCAGCAGCTTCTCATTTCGGACTAGCGGAGAGCAGTACTTC. It yields the protein CASSFSFRTSGEQYF.

V and J are TRBV10-1 and TRBJ2-2; 8 bases agree with TRBD2. The CDR3 has 12 amino acids. Losses at the gene ends were 9 bases for V and 7 bases for J; bases not matched to a gene: 4. Germline loops: CDR1 WNHNN, CDR2 SYGVQD (reference sequence). The CDR3: CASRREGGELFF. Here the CDR3 DNA reads TGCGCCAGTAGACGGGAGGGCGGGGAGCTGTTTTTT.

The rearrangement uses TRBV5-4 and TRBJ2-3; 11 bases are a match to TRBD2. CDR3 size: 15 residues. Germline V gene lookup returns CDR1 SGHNT and CDR2 YYREEE (reference sequence). Germline trimming cut 0 bases from V and 4 bases from J; bases unmatched to any gene: 1. The CDR3, as DNA: TGTGCCAGCAGCTTGGAACTAGCGGGAGCAGATACGCAGTATTTT. This translates into CASSLELAGADTQYF.

The V call is TRBV6-1, the J call TRBJ2-5; no clear D gene. Germline lookup yields CDR1 MNHNS and CDR2 SASEGT. The germline V and J ends were trimmed by 6 bases and 5 bases, with 7 bases remaining between them. The CDR3 has 11 residues. CDR3 DNA sequence: TGTGCCAGCAGACTCCTGGAGACCCAGTACTTC. As protein: CASRLLETQYF.

This sequence joins TRBV28 and TRBJ2-1; 7 positions agree with TRBD2. The length of the CDR3 is 14 residues. Germline CDR1 and CDR2: MDHEN and SYDVKM. The junction had 0 bases not matched to a gene; V was cut back by 2 bases and J by 2 bases. CDR3 coding DNA: TGTGCCAGCAGTTTAACTAGCGCCTACAATGAGCAGTTCTTC. Its protein is CASSLTSAYNEQFF.

This sequence joins TRBV5-1 and TRBJ2-1, with TRBD2 identical over 9 bases. The CDR3 sequence is 17 residues long. With 1 base clipped from V and 2 bases from J, the junction kept 7 bases outside the gene matches. CDR1 and CDR2 from the germline V gene are SGHRS and YFSETQ. CDR3: CASSLLRAGGTYNEQFF. Here the CDR3 DNA reads TGCGCCAGCAGCTTGCTGCGTGCGGGAGGGACCTACAATGAGCAGTTCTTC. Based on the CDR3 plus reference TRBV5-1 and TRBJ2-1, the full variable domain is KAGVTQTPRYLIKTRGQQVTLSCSPISGHRSVSWYQQTPGQGLQFLFEYFSETQRNKGNFPGRFSGRQFSNSRSEMNVSTLELGDSALYLCASSLLRAGGTYNEQFFGPGTRLTVL.

The J gene is TRBJ2-7, the V gene TRBV6-5; 7 bases match TRBD2. Germline values: CDR1 MNHEY, CDR2 SVGAGI. J lost 6 bases, V lost 6 bases, and 11 bases had no gene match. The CDR3 is made up of 14 amino acids. The CDR3: CASRVGLGRGEQYF. The CDR3 DNA reads TGTGCCAGCAGAGTAGGACTAGGGCGGGGCGAGCAGTACTTC.

The chain links TRBV15 to TRBJ2-1; D unresolved. The CDR3 runs to 15 residues. CDR1 is LNHNV, CDR2 YYDKDF, per germline (reference sequence). V lost 3 bases and J lost 0, with 9 bases in between. The CDR3 nucleotides are TGTGCCACCAGCAGTCCCTCTAGCTCCTACAATGAGCAGTTCTTC. Its protein is CATSSPSSSYNEQFF.

The chain carries TRBV5-1 and TRBJ1-4; D remains unclear. Germline V lookup: CDR1 SGHRS, CDR2 YFSETQ. The CDR3 consists of 17 residues. V dropped 4 bases and J dropped 0 bases, with 16 bases sitting between them. In DNA form, the CDR3 reads TGCGCCAGCAGCACCGGACTTAGGTGGGCAACTAATGAAAAACTGTTTTTT. Amino acid sequence: CASSTGLRWATNEKLFF.

The chain uses TRBV5-3 and TRBJ2-5, with 8 positions matching TRBD1. TRBV5-3 is annotated as an ORF whose role is uncertain. V lost 2 bases and J lost 2; bases outside the gene matches: 8. The CDR3 sequence is 16 residues long. The CDR3, as DNA: TGTGCCAGAAGCTTTTATGGGACAGGTCAACAAGAGACCCAGTACTTC. This codes for CARSFYGTGQQETQYF.

The chain recombines TRBV7-2 with TRBJ1-1; D is perhaps TRBD1 (5 bases). This CDR3 is built from 13 residues. V was pared by 5 bases and J by 3 bases, with 10 bases between. Germline CDR1 reads SGHTA; CDR2 reads FQGNSA. This CDR3 is CASSSKGYTEAFF. DNA for the CDR3: TGTGCCAGCAGCAGTAAGGGGTACACTGAAGCTTTCTTT.

The V gene is TRBV5-1, the J gene TRBJ1-1; 7 bases agree with TRBD1. Germline V gene lookup returns CDR1 SGHRS and CDR2 YFSETQ. The trim removed 0 bases at V and 6 bases at J, leaving 8 bases unmatched. The CDR3 totals 15 residues. CDR3 bases: TGCGCCAGCAGCTTGGCCGACAGGGTAGGGGCTGAAGCTTTCTTT. It codes for CASSLADRVGAEAFF.

The CDR3 sequence is CASSVHQGLTEQYF. CDR3 sequence (DNA): TGTGCCAGCAGCGTACACCAGGGGCTAACCGAGCAGTACTTC. The chain combines TRBV9 with TRBJ2-7; possible D gene TRBD1, 6 bases. CDR3 size: 14 residues. The germline V gene encodes CDR1 SGDLS and CDR2 YYNGEE. V lost 1 base to trimming and J lost 6 bases, with 14 bases between them.

The J gene is TRBJ1-1, the V gene TRBV14, with 10 positions matching TRBD1. The CDR3 covers 15 residues. V dropped 5 bases and J dropped 10; count of bases not matched to a gene: 13. Germline lookup yields CDR1 SGHDN and CDR2 FVKESK. The CDR3 loop is CASSSYFGTGVRAFF. The CDR3 bases are TGTGCCAGCAGCTCATACTTCGGGACAGGGGTTCGAGCTTTCTTT.

This chain joins TRBV6-1 and TRBJ1-6, with TRBD1 matching 8 bases. The length of the CDR3 is 13 residues. Germline CDR1 reads MNHNS; CDR2 reads SASEGT. Trimming cost V 8 bases and J 7 bases; bases outside gene matches: 4. As DNA, the CDR3 is TGTGCCAGCGGACAGGGACGCAATTCACCCCTCCACTTT. This codes for CASGQGRNSPLHF.

The rearrangement uses TRBV4-1 and TRBJ2-6; D possibly corresponds to TRBD1 (6 bases). V was shortened by 6 bases and J by 0 bases, with 18 bases between the two germline ends. The CDR3 totals 18 residues. The V gene's germline CDR1 is MGHRA and CDR2 YSYEKL. The CDR3 coding sequence is TGCGCCAGCAGTCTACTACAGGGACGGCGCTCTGGGGCCAACGTCCTGACTTTC. This translates into CASSLLQGRRSGANVLTF.

This clone was seen a handful of times. V gene TRBV7-2 combines with J gene TRBJ1-3; 7 bases agree with TRBD1. V gave up 5 bases and J gave up 0 bases; unmatched junction bases: 10. The CDR3 totals 17 residues. Per the germline V gene, CDR1 is SGHTA and CDR2 is FQGNSA. CDR3 DNA: TGTGCCAGCAGCCCAGGAACAGGGGCTCGCTCTGGAAACACCATATATTTT. This translates into CASSPGTGARSGNTIYF.

The chain links TRBV4-1 to TRBJ2-7; a weak D match, TRBD2 (5 bases). Germline CDR1 and CDR2: MGHRA and YSYEKL. V shed 4 bases and J shed 2 bases, with 18 bases lying between them. The CDR3 totals 16 residues. The CDR3 region has the DNA TGCGCCAGCAGCCCAAGAGGACCTACCGGGACCTACGAGCAGTACTTC. Translated: CASSPRGPTGTYEQYF.